A selection of T cell receptor beta chains follows, all from one sample in a study of cytomegalovirus exposure and HLA in healthy donors. The repertoire was sequenced with immunoSEQ multiplex PCR; TCRdb's copy has only in-frame clones and lacks some. The sample lists about 120,000 clones, approximately 80% occurring once. Sequenced sample: PBMCs. These receptors all come from a man aged 18-30 years in good health and CMV-seronegative. The CDR3 runs from the conserved cysteine through the conserved F or W. Each record gives: CDR3 length, J gene, V gene, clone size, D gene, CDR3 DNA, CDR3 protein. The D gene is left open where the match is weak. For some rows the clone size is stated as once, few or many, or as a class when expanded; others skip it.

15,TRBJ1-1,TRBV28,few,-,TGTGCCAGCAGTTTCCGTGGGCCCCGGAACACTGAAGCTTTCTTT,CASSFRGPRNTEAFF
16,TRBJ2-6,TRBV18,once,-,TGTGCCAGCTCTGGTAGTATCGCATCTGGGGCCAACGTCCTGACTTTC,CASSGSIASGANVLTF
13,TRBJ1-5,TRBV27,once,-,TGTGCCAGCAGTTTACGGGGTGTTCAGCCCCAGCATTTT,CASSLRGVQPQHF
15,TRBJ1-5,TRBV10-3,-,TRBD1,TGTGCCATCAGTGACACAGGGGGGAGCAATCAGCCCCAGCATTTT,CAISDTGGSNQPQHF
15,TRBJ1-1,TRBV5-1,-,-,TGCGCCAGCAGCTTGGAAGGACAAAGGGGGACTGAAGCTTTCTTT,CASSLEGQRGTEAFF
14,TRBJ1-2,TRBV30,-,-,TGTGCCTGGACGAGGCCGACTTATAACTATGGCTACACCTTC,CAWTRPTYNYGYTF
19,TRBJ2-2,TRBV5-1,-,-,TGCGCCAGCAGCTTACCAAGCGGAGCCCGGCCAGGGGTAATCGGGGAGCTGTTTTTT,CASSLPSGARPGVIGELFF
16,TRBJ1-3,TRBV9,-,-,TGTGCCAGCAGCGTAGGGGACACCGGGGCTGGAAACACCATATATTTT,CASSVGDTGAGNTIYF
15,TRBJ2-2,TRBV2,-,-,TGTGCCAGCAGTCAACTAAACCGGAACACCGGGGAGCTGTTTTTT,CASSQLNRNTGELFF
14,TRBJ2-7,TRBV7-2,-,TRBD1,TGTGCCAGCAGCCCAGACAGGGGAATGGGCGAGCAGTACTTC,CASSPDRGMGEQYF
13,TRBJ2-7,TRBV5-4,-,TRBD1,TGTGCCAGCAGCTCCGGGACAGGCTACGAGCAGTACTTC,CASSSGTGYEQYF
13,TRBJ1-1,TRBV28,-,-,TGTGCCAGCAGTTTAGACAGTGACACTGAAGCTTTCTTT,CASSLDSDTEAFF
14,TRBJ2-7,TRBV7-8,-,TRBD2,TGTGCCAGCAGCATAGCGGGTGGGGGGTACGAGCAGTACTTC,CASSIAGGGYEQYF
15,TRBJ2-1,TRBV6-4,-,-,TGTGCCAGCAGTGACGTACAGGGCCCCTACAATGAGCAGTTCTTC,CASSDVQGPYNEQFF
14,TRBJ2-1,TRBV7-2,-,-,TGTGCCAGCAGCTTAGGCAGGACTGACATTGAGCAGTTCTTC,CASSLGRTDIEQFF
14,TRBJ1-1,TRBV4-2,-,-,TGTGCCAGCAGTCTACAGGGAACGGGCACTGAAGCTTTCTTT,CASSLQGTGTEAFF
16,TRBJ2-1,TRBV5-4,-,TRBD2,TGTGCCAGCAGCCCGGGACTAGCGGGGACCTACAATGAGCAGTTCTTC,CASSPGLAGTYNEQFF
15,TRBJ1-1,TRBV28,-,-,TGTGCCAGCAGTTTATTAGTCGAAAGAGACACTGAAGCTTTCTTT,CASSLLVERDTEAFF
16,TRBJ2-7,TRBV5-4,-,TRBD2,TGTGCCAGCAGCTTGGCCGGGGCGGGGACTAGCTACGAGCAGTACTTC,CASSLAGAGTSYEQYF
17,TRBJ2-1,TRBV7-9,few,TRBD2,TGTGCCAGCAGCTTAGGTGGTGGTAGCGGGATTGGCGATGAGCAGTTCTTC,CASSLGGGSGIGDEQFF
10,TRBJ2-1,TRBV28,few,-,TGTGCCAGTAGCCATAATGAGCAGTTCTTC,CASSHNEQFF
13,TRBJ2-7,TRBV6-4,-,TRBD1,TGTGCCATCAAACCGGGACAGCACTACGAGCAGTACTTC,CAIKPGQHYEQYF
17,TRBJ1-1,TRBV2,-,-,TGTGCCAGCAGTGATTTGGCAGGGAAAGGCACCAACACTGAAGCTTTCTTT,CASSDLAGKGTNTEAFF
14,TRBJ1-3,TRBV6-5,few,-,TGTGCCGTGCGGCGGGCAACCTCTGGAAACACCATATATTTT,CAVRRATSGNTIYF
14,TRBJ1-2,TRBV6-5,few,-,TGTGCCAGCAGTAGGAGACCGACCGGTATAGGCTACACCTTC,CASSRRPTGIGYTF
13,TRBJ1-2,TRBV9,-,-,TGTGCCAGCAGCGCCTGGGGCGCCTGGGGCTACACCTTC,CASSAWGAWGYTF
16,TRBJ1-6,TRBV2,-,TRBD1,TGTGCCAGCAGTGACGAGACAGGGGGTAGGAATTCACCCCTCCACTTT,CASSDETGGRNSPLHF